A single sample is the source of the 9 T cell receptor beta chains below, sequenced in a study of T cells in Graves' hyperthyroidism and ophthalmopathy. There were TCR beta CDR3 regions amplified from RNA transcripts. Initially, a first-round RT-PCR of the TCR CDR3 employed the HTBI primer set. Via MiXCR, TCRdb re-called the multiplex PCR reads, giving one row per CDR3 protein. The sample includes 450,000 to 650,000 distinct CDR3 sequences, roughly 20% seen only once; the top ten take more than 20%. Sequenced material: blood. All receptors derive from a man aged 18 to 35 with Graves' hyperthyroidism.

The rearrangement joins TRBV10-2 to TRBJ2-2, with 8 bases identical to TRBD2. The length of the CDR3 is 14 residues. After removal of 5 bases from V and 13 bases from J, the junction contained 12 bases not matched to a gene. CDR1 and CDR2 (germline): WSHSY, SAAADI. The CDR3 bases are TGCGCCAGCAGTCAAATGGTGGTTGCGGGAGGGCTGTTTTTT. Its translation: CASSQMVVAGGLFF.

This clonotype has a handful of counts. In DNA form, the CDR3 reads TGTGCCAGCAGCCAAGGCGAACCCCCAGATTATCACACTGAAGCTTTCTTT. It codes for CASSQGEPPDYHTEAFF. J is TRBJ1-1 and V is TRBV3-1; D is unclear. This CDR3 is built from 17 residues. The germline V gene has CDR1 LGHDT and CDR2 YNNKEL (reference sequence). Trimming left V 1 base short and J 3 bases short, with 18 bases between.

This clonotype appeared many times. This sequence joins TRBV5-5 and TRBJ1-5; TRBD1 might be the D (5 bases). CDR1 SGHKS and CDR2 YYEKEE come from the germline V gene (reference sequence). V lost 3 bases and J 7 bases, leaving 14 bases between the germline ends. The CDR3 is 14 residues long. The CDR3 bases are TGTGCCAGCAGCTGGGGGGAAGGTGACCAGCCCCAGCATTTT. Protein sequence: CASSWGEGDQPQHF.

A remark on this clonotype: It may be a read error: a sequence one base away is much more abundant. V gene TRBV3-1 combines with J gene TRBJ2-7; 7 bases line up with TRBD1. Looked up from germline, CDR1 is LGHDT and CDR2 is YNNKEL (reference sequence). V trimming: 4 bases; J trimming: 5 bases; junction bases outside the gene matches: 14. This CDR3 is 16 amino acids long. The CDR3 nucleotides read TGTGCCAGCAGCCGCCGGACCCGGGACAGTGGCAACGAGCAGTACTTC. Translating gives CASSRRTRDSGNEQYF.

In this sample, this clonotype turned up many times. This chain uses TRBV12-5 with TRBJ1-3; no reliable D call. The CDR3 extends over 15 amino acids. Germline assignment: CDR1 LGHNT and CDR2 FRNRAP. Trimming pared 3 bases from V and 6 bases from J, leaving 15 bases between. In DNA, the CDR3 is TGTGCTAGTGGTTTTACTAGGGTGGATTTAAACACCATATATTTT. This encodes CASGFTRVDLNTIYF.

The chain has TRBV3-1 and TRBJ2-4, with 8 bases identical to TRBD1. The CDR3 totals 14 residues. V lost 0 bases, J lost 9 bases, and 4 bases stayed unmatched. Germline assignment: CDR1 LGHDT and CDR2 YNNKEL (reference sequence). This chain's CDR3 is CASSQEGTGRIQYF. The CDR3 region has the DNA TGTGCCAGCAGCCAAGAAGGGACAGGTCGCATTCAGTACTTC.

This clonotype was seen at least ten times. The V call is TRBV6-1, the J call TRBJ1-1; unclear D gene. The germline V and J ends were trimmed by 8 bases and 1 base, with 11 bases remaining between them. Germline CDR1 MNHNS, CDR2 SASEGT. The CDR3 spans 13 residues. The CDR3, as DNA: TGTGCCAGCGGGGAGCATCAGAACACTGAAGCTTTCTTT. Translated, it gives CASGEHQNTEAFF.

The gene calls are TRBV12-5 and TRBJ2-2; 10 bases map to TRBD1. CDR1 is LGHNT, CDR2 FRNRAP, per germline. The CDR3 is 16 residues long. After removal of 3 bases from V and 5 bases from J, the junction contained 6 bases not matched to a gene. The DNA for the CDR3 is TGTGCTAGTGGTTTACCGGGACAGGGGTCGACCGGGGAGCTGTTTTTT. Translation gives CASGLPGQGSTGELFF.

The V gene is TRBV15, the J gene TRBJ1-2; 9 nucleotides agree with TRBD1. Germline CDR1 is LNHNV and CDR2 is YYDKDF (reference sequence). The CDR3 is 15 amino acids. V dropped 0 bases and J dropped 6; count of bases not matched to a gene: 5. CDR3 sequence reads: CATSRDPGQGDGYTF. The CDR3 nucleotides read TGTGCCACCAGCAGAGATCCGGGACAGGGAGATGGCTACACCTTC.